These 25 T cell receptor beta chains came from one sample sequenced in a study of T cell clonotyping in hematopoietic cell transplantation. Produced via immunoSEQ multiplex PCR; TCRdb's table is partial and in-frame only. The sample lists more than 7,000 clones; around 88% were seen once. Sequenced material: PBMCs, taken 100 days after allogeneic stem cell transplant. Every receptor here comes from a male patient in his late teens or twenties who had an allogeneic stem cell transplant from a related donor, so the T cells may come from the graft donor. Some clones in this sample may be carry-over from other donors' samples.

The chain combines TRBV11-2 with TRBJ2-2; D is possibly TRBD2 (6 bases). CDR3 size: 15 residues. Germline CDR1 SGHAT, CDR2 FQNNGV. V was clipped by 4 bases and J by 2 bases, with 11 bases between them. CDR3 bases: TGTGCCAGCAGCTGGTCCGGGGGTAACACCGGGGAGCTGTTTTTT. Amino acids: CASSWSGGNTGELFF.

The chain joins TRBV7-9 to TRBJ2-4; 8 nucleotides align to TRBD2. Germline CDR1 reads SEHNR; CDR2 reads FQNEAQ (reference sequence). The CDR3 has 15 amino acids. The trim removed 3 bases at V and 1 base at J, leaving 2 bases unmatched. The CDR3 sequence: CASSFGGRAKNIQYF. The CDR3 DNA reads TGTGCCAGCAGCTTCGGCGGGAGGGCCAAAAACATTCAGTACTTC.

The chain couples TRBV7-2 to TRBJ2-6, with D possibly TRBD2 on 6 matching bases. Germline V gene sequence: CDR1 SGHTA, CDR2 FQGNSA. Trimming removed 1 base at V and 2 bases at J, with 9 bases between. This CDR3 is built from 16 residues. In nucleotides, the CDR3 is TGTGCCAGCAGCTTAGTGGGGGGTGCTGGGGCCAACGTCCTGACTTTC. Protein: CASSLVGGAGANVLTF.

V usage is TRBV29-1 and J usage is TRBJ2-3, with D perhaps given as TRBD1 or TRBD2 (5 bases each). CDR1 is SQVTM, CDR2 ANQGSEA, per germline. The CDR3 contains 14 residues. The ends were cut back, 6 bases at V and 0 bases at J, with 13 bases in the middle. CDR3 sequence (DNA): TGCAGCGTGTCGGGGCCCTGGAGCACAGATACGCAGTATTTT. It is translated as CSVSGPWSTDTQYF.

This rearrangement joins TRBV28 to TRBJ2-3, with 8 bases aligning to TRBD1. CDR1 MDHEN and CDR2 SYDVKM come from the germline V gene. Trimming took 6 bases from V and 5 from J; bases not matched to a gene: 4. The CDR3 is made up of 13 amino acids. The CDR3 loop reads CASSLGTGDTQYF. CDR3 sequence (DNA): TGTGCCAGCAGCCTCGGGACAGGAGATACGCAGTATTTT.

The genes are TRBV7-9 and TRBJ2-1; TRBD2 matches at 15 bases. The CDR3 loop spans 16 amino acids. Per the germline V gene, CDR1 is SEHNR and CDR2 is FQNEAQ (reference sequence). V shed 4 bases, J shed 6 bases, and the junction held 4 bases outside the gene matches. In DNA, the CDR3 is TGTGCCAGCAGCTCCTCGGGACTAGCGGGAGGCAATGAGCAGTTCTTC. This translates into CASSSSGLAGGNEQFF.

The chain couples TRBV5-5 to TRBJ2-6, with D uncertain. The CDR3 covers 16 residues. Trimming shortened V by 0 bases and J by 0 bases, and 7 bases separated the two germline ends. Germline values: CDR1 SGHKS, CDR2 YYEKEE (reference sequence). The DNA of the CDR3 is TGTGCCAGCAGCTTGGGTCGGAGCTCTGGGGCCAACGTCCTGACTTTC. Amino acids: CASSLGRSSGANVLTF.

The V call is TRBV4-1, the J call TRBJ1-5; D uncertain. The CDR3 has 17 residues. The germline CDR1 and CDR2 sequences are MGHRA and YSYEKL. The V end lost 0 bases, the J end lost 0 bases, and 12 bases lay between the germline ends. CDR3 DNA sequence: TGCGCCAGCAGCCAAGAATTGACGGAGAATAGCAATCAGCCCCAGCATTTT. As protein: CASSQELTENSNQPQHF.

The chain has TRBV10-3 and TRBJ2-3; the D is unclear. CDR1 is ENHRY, CDR2 SYGVKD, per germline. The CDR3 loop spans 15 amino acids. Trimming removed 1 base from V and 0 bases from J, with 8 bases in between. The chain's CDR3 is CAISEFSYSTDTQYF. In DNA, the CDR3 is TGTGCCATCAGTGAGTTCAGCTACAGCACAGATACGCAGTATTTT.

The chain carries TRBV5-8 and TRBJ1-1, with TRBD1 matching 7 bases. V was clipped by 0 bases and J by 4 bases; unmatched bases: 3. The CDR3 has 14 amino acids. CDR1 is SGHTS, CDR2 YDEGEE, per germline. CDR3 coding DNA: TGTGCCAGCAGCTTGGTAGGACAGGCCACTGAAGCTTTCTTT. This sequence encodes CASSLVGQATEAFF.

This chain connects TRBV6-5 to TRBJ2-1; 8 bases agree with TRBD2. CDR1 is MNHEY and CDR2 is SVGAGI in the germline V gene. The V segment lost 6 bases and the J segment 1 base; nucleotides outside the gene matches: 5. This CDR3 has 15 residues. The CDR3 nucleotides read TGTGCCAGCAGCCGTAGCGGGGATTCCTACAATGAGCAGTTCTTC. Translated: CASSRSGDSYNEQFF.

This chain uses TRBV7-2 with TRBJ1-5; 7 bases agree with TRBD1. The germline gives CDR1 SGHTA, CDR2 FQGNSA. The length of the CDR3 is 17 residues. The V and J ends lost 2 bases and 0 bases, in that order; junction bases with no gene match: 7. The CDR3 DNA reads TGTGCCAGCAGCTTAACAGGGGTGATGGGTAGCAATCAGCCCCAGCATTTT. It is translated as CASSLTGVMGSNQPQHF. The full variable domain, in which reference TRBV7-2 and TRBJ1-5 provide the parts outside the CDR3, is GAGVSQSPSNKVTEKGKDVELRCDPISGHTALYWYRQSLGQGLEFLIYFQGNSAPDKSGLPSDRFSAERTGGSVSTLTIQRTQQEDSAVYLCASSLTGVMGSNQPQHFGDGTRLSIL.

The CDR3: CASSDPSLESGELFF. DNA for the CDR3: TGTGCCAGCAGTGACCCCTCTCTAGAATCCGGGGAGCTGTTTTTT. V is TRBV6-4 and J is TRBJ2-2; no reliable D call. Trimming stripped 2 bases from V and 6 bases from J, with 13 bases between. CDR3 length equals 15 residues. Germline assignment: CDR1 MRHNA and CDR2 SNTAGT.

This chain uses TRBV5-6 with TRBJ2-5, with TRBD2 matching over 9 bases. Germline V gene data show CDR1 as SGHDT and CDR2 as YYEEEE. V lost 4 bases and J lost 5; bases outside the gene matches: 12. The CDR3 has 16 amino acids. The CDR3 is CASSIYGLAIWETQYF. In nucleotides, the CDR3 is TGTGCCAGCAGCATATATGGACTAGCGATCTGGGAGACCCAGTACTTC.

This clone was recorded only once. V gene TRBV21-1 combines with J gene TRBJ2-7. TRBV21-1 is designated a pseudogene. The CDR3 spans 10 residues. DNA for the CDR3: TGTGCCAGCACCCTACACGAGCAGTACGTC. Its protein is CASTLHEQYV.

This chain uses TRBV27 with TRBJ1-1; 8 bases align to TRBD1. This CDR3 spans 13 amino acids. In germline, CDR1 is MNHEY, CDR2 SMNVEV (reference sequence). V shed 4 bases, J shed 10 bases, and the junction held 8 bases outside the gene matches. For the CDR3, the DNA is TGTGCCAGCAGTTCACGGGGGACAGGAGTAGCTTTCTTT. Encoded protein: CASSSRGTGVAFF.

V is TRBV5-4 and J is TRBJ2-2, with unresolved D. V dropped 4 bases and J dropped 3 bases, with 19 bases sitting between them. Germline CDR1 is SGHNT and CDR2 is YYREEE (reference sequence). The CDR3 contains 17 residues. DNA for the CDR3: TGTGCCAGCAGCCCTTTCGACCGTGAAGGAGACACCGGGGAGCTGTTTTTT. Translation: CASSPFDREGDTGELFF.

The V gene is TRBV6-6, the J gene TRBJ2-3; D unclear. Germline V CDR1 and CDR2: MNHNY, SVGAGI (reference sequence). The CDR3 has 15 amino acids. Deletions cut 2 bases from V and 1 base from J, with 10 bases between. As DNA, the CDR3 is TGTGCCAGCAGTTACGCTCGTAGGGGCACAGATACGCAGTATTTT. This encodes CASSYARRGTDTQYF.

The V call is TRBV9, the J call TRBJ2-3; D call uncertain. Germline lookup yields CDR1 SGDLS and CDR2 YYNGEE. Trimming removed 4 bases from V and 0 bases from J, with 3 bases in between. This CDR3 has 12 residues. The chain's CDR3 is CASSQSTDTQYF. The CDR3 DNA is TGTGCCAGCAGCCAGAGCACAGATACGCAGTATTTT. The full variable domain, with the rest looked up from reference TRBV9 and TRBJ2-3, is DSGVTQTPKHLITATGQRVTLRCSPRSGDLSVYWYQQSLDQGLQFLIQYYNGEERAKGNILERFSAQQFPDLHSELNLSSLELGDSALYFCASSQSTDTQYFGPGTRLTVL.

This CDR3 is CASSLGIYNEQFF. CDR3 coding DNA: TGTGCCAGCAGTCTAGGGATTTACAATGAGCAGTTCTTC. The genes are TRBV25-1 and TRBJ2-1; D remains ambiguous. The germline gives CDR1 MGHDK, CDR2 SYGVNS. The CDR3 length is 13 residues. V was shortened by 5 bases and J by 4 bases, with 9 bases between the two germline ends.

The V and J genes are TRBV4-3 and TRBJ2-6; D not resolved. The V end lost 0 bases, the J end lost 1 base, and 13 bases lay between the germline ends. CDR1 is LGHNA and CDR2 is YSLEER in the germline V gene. The CDR3 loop spans 18 amino acids. The DNA for the CDR3 is TGCGCCAGCAGCCAAGAAACGGTCACCTATTCTGGGGCCAACGTCCTGACTTTC. The encoded protein is CASSQETVTYSGANVLTF.

J is TRBJ1-5 and V is TRBV7-2; D ambiguous. The CDR3 runs to 14 residues. Germline CDR1 and CDR2: SGHTA and FQGNSA. Between the trimmed V and J ends, which lost 0 bases and 7 bases, there was a span of 10 bases. As DNA, the CDR3 is TGTGCCAGCAGCTTAGCAGGGAATGGCCAGCCCCAGCATTTT. It codes for CASSLAGNGQPQHF.

The V gene is TRBV7-2, the J gene TRBJ2-2; D possibly corresponds to TRBD2 (6 bases). Germline lookup yields CDR1 SGHTA and CDR2 FQGNSA. The CDR3 extends over 16 amino acids. Trimming left V 5 bases short and J 3 bases short, with 16 bases between. The CDR3 sequence is CASSHRDSLYTGELFF. In nucleotides, the CDR3 is TGTGCCAGCAGCCATAGGGACTCCCTATACACCGGGGAGCTGTTTTTT.

The chain recombines TRBV11-3 with TRBJ2-3; D gene uncertain. CDR1 and CDR2 (germline): SGHNT, YENEEA. V dropped 5 bases and J dropped 5 bases, with 8 bases sitting between them. CDR3 length equals 12 residues. For the CDR3, the DNA is TGTGCCAGCAGCGAGCCGGGAGATACGCAGTATTTT. This sequence encodes CASSEPGDTQYF.

The chain uses TRBV5-5 and TRBJ2-7, with 7 positions matching TRBD1. Germline CDR1 and CDR2: SGHKS and YYEKEE (reference sequence). V trimming: 3 bases; J trimming: 4 bases; junction bases outside the gene matches: 4. The CDR3 sequence is 13 residues long. This chain's CDR3 is CASSWDSYYEQYV. For the CDR3, the DNA is TGTGCCAGCAGCTGGGACAGCTATTACGAGCAGTACGTC.